This entry lists 19 T cell receptor beta chains sequenced from one sample in a study of T cell responses to AZD1222 COVID-19 vaccine. Using immunoSEQ multiplex PCR, the repertoire was profiled, and TCRdb retains in-frame clones only, with some absent. The table records 120,000 or so clones, roughly nine tenths of them present only once. The source was peripheral blood, collected on day 0 of AZD1222 vaccination. These receptors were obtained from an adult in good health.

This rearrangement joins TRBV18 to TRBJ2-5; possibly TRBD1 for D (6 bases). The germline V gene encodes CDR1 KGHSH and CDR2 LQKENI. This CDR3 contains 15 residues. The germline V and J ends were trimmed by 1 base and 5 bases, with 14 bases remaining between them. DNA of the CDR3: TGTGCCAGCTCACCACGGACAGAGAGTGGGGAGACCCAGTACTTC. It codes for CASSPRTESGETQYF.

The genes are TRBV24-1 and TRBJ1-1, with D perhaps matching TRBD1 (6 bases). Germline values: CDR1 KGHDR, CDR2 SFDVKD. The CDR3 covers 13 residues. V lost 9 bases to trimming and J lost 5 bases, with 15 bases between them. CDR3 amino acids: CATQRGAGTEAFF. The CDR3 DNA reads as TGTGCCACCCAGCGGGGGGCTGGTACTGAAGCTTTCTTT.

The chain couples TRBV30 to TRBJ1-3; D is unclear. The V gene's germline CDR1 is GTSNPN and CDR2 SVGIG (reference sequence). This CDR3 contains 15 residues. Trimming cost V 0 bases and J 0 bases, with 9 bases left between them. DNA of the CDR3: TGTGCCTGGAGTGTCCCGGTCGACTCTGGAAACACCATATATTTT. Its protein product is CAWSVPVDSGNTIYF.

The V and J genes are TRBV18 and TRBJ1-1; no firm D call. Germline V CDR1 and CDR2: KGHSH, LQKENI. The V gene lost 3 bases and the J gene lost 1 base, with 15 bases spanning the gap. The length of the CDR3 is 16 residues. CDR3 sequence (DNA): TGTGCCAGCTCACCTGTGACGGGCAGGCCGAACACTGAAGCTTTCTTT. Protein: CASSPVTGRPNTEAFF.

This chain uses TRBV11-2 with TRBJ2-7; TRBD1 might be the D (5 bases). The CDR3 runs 14 residues. The V end lost 0 bases, the J end lost 4 bases, and 10 bases lay between the germline ends. Germline CDR1 SGHAT, CDR2 FQNNGV. The CDR3 region has the DNA TGTGCCAGCAGCTTAGAGCGTCAGGGATACGAGCAGTACTTC. It translates to CASSLERQGYEQYF. The full variable domain, its missing parts supplied by reference TRBV11-2 and TRBJ2-7, is EAGVAQSPRYKIIEKRQSVAFWCNPISGHATLYWYQQILGQGPKLLIQFQNNGVVDDSQLPKDRFSAERLKGVDSTLKIQPAKLEDSAVYLCASSLERQGYEQYFGPGTRLTVT.

The count of this clone is one. The chain is built from TRBV7-9 and TRBJ2-7; no clear D gene. This CDR3 has 14 residues. CDR1 SEHNR and CDR2 FQNEAQ come from the germline V gene (reference sequence). V dropped 1 base and J dropped 3 bases, with 10 bases sitting between them. CDR3: CASSLVTAIYEQYF. The CDR3, as DNA: TGTGCCAGCAGCTTAGTAACAGCTATCTACGAGCAGTACTTC.

The chain recombines TRBV7-9 with TRBJ2-7, with TRBD1 matching over 7 bases. CDR3 size: 17 residues. Trimming removed 5 bases from V and 3 bases from J; junction bases left unmatched: 16. CDR1 is SEHNR and CDR2 is FQNEAQ in the germline V gene (reference sequence). The CDR3 here is CASSGQAKSGYHYEQYF. The CDR3 nucleotides are TGTGCCAGCAGCGGACAGGCTAAGTCAGGCTACCACTACGAGCAGTACTTC.

This chain joins TRBV4-2 and TRBJ1-2, with TRBD1 identical over 11 bases. J lost 6 bases, V lost 4 bases, and 13 bases had no gene match. This CDR3 region has 17 residues. CDR1 and CDR2 (germline): LGHNA, YNFKEQ. The CDR3 DNA reads as TGTGCCAGCAGCCCCTGGACAGGGGGCCCAAACGGAGATGGCTACACCTTC. Amino acids: CASSPWTGGPNGDGYTF.

The chain joins TRBV25-1 to TRBJ2-2, with D hard to call. This CDR3 has 11 residues. Trimming stripped 7 bases from V and 2 bases from J, with 2 bases between. The germline CDR1 and CDR2 sequences are MGHDK and SYGVNS. DNA of the CDR3: TGTGCCAGCACCAACACCGGGGAGCTGTTTTTT. Translation gives CASTNTGELFF.

The chain employs TRBV24-1 and TRBJ2-3, with D possibly matching TRBD2 (6 bases). CDR1 is KGHDR, CDR2 SFDVKD, per germline. CDR3 length: 16 residues. The V gene lost 4 bases and the J gene lost 2 bases, with 15 bases spanning the gap. The CDR3 region has the DNA TGTGCCACCAGTGAAGGAGGGGACGAACACACAGATACGCAGTATTTT. This translates into CATSEGGDEHTDTQYF.

V is TRBV27 and J is TRBJ1-6; no definite D call. CDR1 and CDR2 from the germline V gene are MNHEY and SMNVEV (reference sequence). This CDR3 has 11 residues. The ends were cut back, 7 bases at V and 3 bases at J, with 1 base in the middle. This CDR3 is CASIYNSPLHF. The CDR3 DNA reads as TGTGCCAGCATCTATAATTCACCCCTCCACTTT.

The chain is built from TRBV20-1 and TRBJ2-2; 8 nucleotides match TRBD2. Germline V gene data show CDR1 as DFQATT and CDR2 as SNEGSKA (reference sequence). With V trimmed by 3 bases and J by 3 bases, 6 bases remained unmatched. The CDR3 runs 15 residues. The CDR3 DNA reads TGCAGTGCTAGTTTCGGGGGGGGTTACACCGGGGAGCTGTTTTTT. Its protein is CSASFGGGYTGELFF.

The chain links TRBV13 to TRBJ1-1; unclear D gene. V gave up 3 bases and J gave up 7 bases, with 12 bases separating them. The V gene's germline CDR1 is PRHDT and CDR2 FYEKMQ (reference sequence). The CDR3 contains 13 residues. Here the CDR3 DNA reads TGTGCCAGCAGCTTCAAATCGGCGGGTGAAGCTTTCTTT. This gives the protein CASSFKSAGEAFF.

The chain links TRBV2 to TRBJ2-7; 10 positions agree with TRBD1. This CDR3 is built from 12 residues. CDR1 and CDR2 (germline): SNHLY, FYNNEI. V lost 6 bases, J lost 5 bases, and 1 base stayed unmatched. CDR3 nucleotides: TGTGCCAGCAGGGACAGGGGGGACGAGCAGTACTTC. Protein: CASRDRGDEQYF.

CDR3 sequence: CASRAGTVDEQYF. The CDR3 DNA reads as TGTGCCAGCAGGGCCGGGACAGTCGACGAGCAGTACTTC. The chain links TRBV12-3 or TRBV12-4 to TRBJ2-7, with 7 bases that match TRBD1. With V trimmed by 6 bases and J by 5 bases, 7 bases remained unmatched. This CDR3 region has 13 residues.

This chain links TRBV12-5 with TRBJ1-3; D unresolved. V lost 5 bases, J lost 3 bases, and 5 bases lay in between. Germline CDR1 and CDR2: LGHNT and FRNRAP. CDR3 size: 12 residues. The CDR3 region is CASGLSGNTIYF. DNA for the CDR3: TGTGCTAGTGGTCTTAGTGGAAACACCATATATTTT. Using reference TRBV12-5 and TRBJ1-3 for the parts outside the CDR3, the full variable domain is DARVTQTPRHKVTEMGQEVTMRCQPILGHNTVFWYRQTMMQGLELLAYFRNRAPLDDSGMPKDRFSAEMPDATLATLKIQPSEPRDSAVYFCASGLSGNTIYFGEGSWLTVV.

The V call is TRBV5-1, the J call TRBJ2-1; D not resolved. Germline CDR1 SGHRS, CDR2 YFSETQ. This CDR3 is 12 amino acids long. V shed 0 bases and J shed 10 bases, with 8 bases lying between them. CDR3 region: CASSLEGREQFF. CDR3 DNA sequence: TGCGCCAGCAGCTTGGAAGGGCGGGAGCAGTTCTTC. The variable domain in full, completed from reference TRBV5-1 and TRBJ2-1, reads KAGVTQTPRYLIKTRGQQVTLSCSPISGHRSVSWYQQTPGQGLQFLFEYFSETQRNKGNFPGRFSGRQFSNSRSEMNVSTLELGDSALYLCASSLEGREQFFGPGTRLTVL.

The genes are TRBV19 and TRBJ1-4, with D hard to call. The CDR3 is made up of 14 amino acids. From germline, CDR1 is LNHDA and CDR2 SQIVND (reference sequence). Trimming took off 5 bases at V and 5 bases at J, with 12 bases between the two ends. CDR3 sequence: CASSSGRRNEKLFF. In DNA form, the CDR3 reads TGTGCCAGTAGTTCCGGACGGAGGAATGAAAAACTGTTTTTT.

The rearrangement links TRBV4-1 to TRBJ2-1; 11 bases fit TRBD2. There are 17 residues in the CDR3. Germline CDR1 MGHRA, CDR2 YSYEKL. V was clipped by 0 bases and J by 7 bases; unmatched bases: 8. In DNA form, the CDR3 reads TGCGCCAGCAGCCAAGAGGTTACTAGCGGGAGTTTAAATGAGCAGTTCTTC. Residues: CASSQEVTSGSLNEQFF.